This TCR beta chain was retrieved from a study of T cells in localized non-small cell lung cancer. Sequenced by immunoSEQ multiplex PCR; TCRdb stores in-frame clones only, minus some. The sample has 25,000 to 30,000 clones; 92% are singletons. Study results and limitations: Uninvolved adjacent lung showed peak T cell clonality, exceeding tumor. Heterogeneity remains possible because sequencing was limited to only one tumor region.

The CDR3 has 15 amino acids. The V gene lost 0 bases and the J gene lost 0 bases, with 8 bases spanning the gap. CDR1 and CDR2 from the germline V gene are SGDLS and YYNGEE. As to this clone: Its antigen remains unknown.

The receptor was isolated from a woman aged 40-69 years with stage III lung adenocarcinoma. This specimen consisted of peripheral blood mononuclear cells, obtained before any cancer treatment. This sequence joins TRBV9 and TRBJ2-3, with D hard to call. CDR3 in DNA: TGTGCCAGCAGCGTAGGAAGTGAGAGCACAGATACGCAGTATTTT. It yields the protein CASSVGSESTDTQYF.